Following are 6 T cell receptor beta chains from one sample sequenced in a study of blood T cell repertoires in COVID-19. TCRdb keeps only in-frame clones here, not all; method: immunoSEQ multiplex PCR. In the table there are 35,000 to 45,000 clones, 88% of which are singletons. Sequencing used peripheral blood. These receptors all stem from a human donor in a cohort sampled during active COVID-19.

The V call is TRBV4-2, the J call TRBJ2-1, with 7 bases fitting TRBD2. CDR1 and CDR2 (germline): LGHNA, YNFKEQ. With V trimmed by 0 bases and J by 2 bases, 4 bases remained unmatched. This CDR3 is 16 amino acids long. CDR3 residues: CASSQDRAGTYNEQFF. CDR3 nucleotides: TGTGCCAGCAGCCAAGATCGAGCGGGGACCTACAATGAGCAGTTCTTC.

The chain is built from TRBV7-9 and TRBJ2-5; tentatively, D is TRBD1 (5 bases). CDR3 length: 17 residues. Germline CDR1 and CDR2: SEHNR and FQNEAQ (reference sequence). V shed 1 base and J shed 4 bases, with 19 bases lying between them. The DNA for the CDR3 is TGTGCCAGCAGCTTAGAGGCAGGGCCAGGAATAGCAGAGACCCAGTACTTC. Its translation: CASSLEAGPGIAETQYF.

The gene calls are TRBV6-2 or TRBV6-3 and TRBJ1-6; D is perhaps TRBD1 (6 bases). The V gene lost 4 bases and the J gene lost 10 bases, with 20 bases spanning the gap. This CDR3 is 16 amino acids long. The germline CDR1 and CDR2 sequences are MNHEY and SVGEGT. The CDR3 here is CASSFPRAGANSPLHF. The CDR3, as DNA: TGTGCCAGCAGTTTCCCTCGGGCGGGGGCTAACTCACCCCTCCACTTT.

The chain uses TRBV4-1 and TRBJ2-3, with 10 positions matching TRBD1. The length of the CDR3 is 17 residues. V trimming: 3 bases; J trimming: 4 bases; junction bases outside the gene matches: 10. The germline gives CDR1 MGHRA, CDR2 YSYEKL. The CDR3 reads CASSQGWTGGDADTQYF. CDR3 in DNA: TGCGCCAGCAGCCAGGGGTGGACAGGGGGTGACGCAGATACGCAGTATTTT.

The table lists this clone with a count of one. The chain carries TRBV5-6 and TRBJ2-1; D possibly corresponds to TRBD1 (6 bases). This CDR3 has 18 residues. Germline CDR1 SGHDT, CDR2 YYEEEE. Trimming removed 3 bases at V and 2 bases at J, with 21 bases between. CDR3 in DNA: TGTGCCAGCAGCTCGAAAACCGGGACACGGGTGGCCTACAATGAGCAGTTCTTC. It specifies CASSSKTGTRVAYNEQFF.

This clone was counted a single time. The chain employs TRBV5-1 and TRBJ1-3; 7 nucleotides line up with TRBD1. CDR3 length: 17 residues. V dropped 0 bases and J dropped 2; count of bases not matched to a gene: 8. Germline V gives CDR1 SGHRS, CDR2 YFSETQ. The DNA of the CDR3 is TGCGCCAGCAGCTTGGGGCCGCAGACAGGGCCTGGAAACACCATATATTTT. It encodes CASSLGPQTGPGNTIYF. Filled out from reference TRBV5-1 and TRBJ1-3, the complete variable domain reads KAGVTQTPRYLIKTRGQQVTLSCSPISGHRSVSWYQQTPGQGLQFLFEYFSETQRNKGNFPGRFSGRQFSNSRSEMNVSTLELGDSALYLCASSLGPQTGPGNTIYFGEGSWLTVV.